Listed here are 17 T cell receptor beta chains from one sample, sequenced in a study of OX40 agonist ivuxolimab in advanced cancers. The table came from immunoSEQ multiplex PCR; TCRdb's copy has only in-frame clones and leaves some out. The table has 60,000 to 70,000 clones, around 79% seen once; the top ten hold 4.5% to 6%. Sequences were derived from CD4+ or CD8+ T cells sorted from blood, sampled in a trial of the OX40 agonist ivuxolimab. The receptors were sampled from an adult with an advanced solid tumor such as melanoma, head and neck, liver or kidney cancer.

The chain employs TRBV5-1 and TRBJ2-5; D possibly corresponds to TRBD2 (5 bases). V lost 6 bases to trimming and J lost 2 bases, with 20 bases between them. In germline, CDR1 is SGHRS, CDR2 YFSETQ. This CDR3 has 16 amino acids. The CDR3 DNA reads as TGCGCCAGCATGCCGACCAGCGGAGTGCCGCAAGAGACCCAGTACTTC. Protein: CASMPTSGVPQETQYF.

This clone was seen a single time. V is TRBV5-4 and J is TRBJ1-1; 7 nucleotides match TRBD1. The CDR3 covers 15 residues. Germline V gives CDR1 SGHNT, CDR2 YYREEE (reference sequence). J lost 2 bases, V lost 5 bases, and 9 bases had no gene match. The CDR3: CASSPQRGRNTEAFF. CDR3 DNA sequence: TGTGCCAGCAGTCCCCAAAGGGGGCGAAACACTGAAGCTTTCTTT.

The V gene is TRBV27, the J gene TRBJ2-3; D possibly corresponds to TRBD2 (6 bases). From germline, CDR1 is MNHEY and CDR2 SMNVEV (reference sequence). The CDR3 consists of 17 residues. V was clipped by 4 bases and J by 2 bases, with 19 bases between them. CDR3 sequence (DNA): TGTGCCAGCAGTTCACCCTCGTGGAGGGGCAACACAGATACGCAGTATTTT. It specifies CASSSPSWRGNTDTQYF.

The chain joins TRBV7-2 to TRBJ2-1; 8 positions agree with TRBD1. Trimming took 5 bases from V and 7 from J; bases not matched to a gene: 10. Germline V gene sequence: CDR1 SGHTA, CDR2 FQGNSA. This CDR3 is built from 15 residues. The CDR3: CASSKDRALGNEQFF. CDR3 DNA sequence: TGTGCCAGCAGCAAGGACAGGGCCCTGGGGAATGAGCAGTTCTTC.

The V gene is TRBV7-9, the J gene TRBJ2-5; possibly TRBD1 for D (6 bases). Germline lookup yields CDR1 SEHNR and CDR2 FQNEAQ (reference sequence). V lost 1 base to trimming and J lost 2 bases, with 11 bases between them. The CDR3 sequence is 15 residues long. CDR3 residues: CASSLGRDIQETQYF. In nucleotides, the CDR3 is TGTGCCAGCAGCTTAGGCCGGGACATTCAAGAGACCCAGTACTTC.

This clone was detected only once. The CDR3 coding sequence is TGTGCCATTCAACATCCGGGGGGGCCTAACATTCAGTACTTC. Its translation: CAIQHPGGPNIQYF. The chain has TRBV28 and TRBJ2-4, with 8 bases that match TRBD2. In germline, CDR1 is MDHEN, CDR2 SYDVKM. The CDR3 spans 14 residues. Trimming removed 10 bases from V and 7 bases from J; junction bases left unmatched: 12. Drawing the rest from reference TRBV28 and TRBJ2-4, the complete variable domain is DVKVTQSSRYLVKRTGEKVFLECVQDMDHENMFWYRQDPGLGLRLIYFSYDVKMKEKGDIPEGYSVSREKKERFSLILESASTNQTSMYLCAIQHPGGPNIQYFGAGTRLSVL.

The genes are TRBV30 and TRBJ2-5; D may be TRBD1 or TRBD2 (6 bases each). The CDR3 is 11 residues long. Germline CDR1 is GTSNPN and CDR2 is SVGIG (reference sequence). The CDR3 is CARGTPSAQYF. CDR3 in DNA: TGTGCTCGGGGGACACCTTCGGCCCAGTACTTC.

This chain joins TRBV27 and TRBJ2-2; 10 bases are shared with TRBD1. V gave up 6 bases and J gave up 1 base; unmatched junction bases: 5. Germline V gene data show CDR1 as MNHEY and CDR2 as SMNVEV (reference sequence). The CDR3 extends over 16 amino acids. The CDR3 coding sequence is TGTGCCAGCAGGGACCGGGACAGGGGGAACACCGGGGAGCTGTTTTTT. Translating gives CASRDRDRGNTGELFF.

The gene calls are TRBV6-1 and TRBJ1-5; TRBD1 matches 7 bases. V was pared by 4 bases and J by 1 base, with 4 bases of the junction left unmatched. The CDR3 covers 15 residues. In germline, CDR1 is MNHNS, CDR2 SASEGT. CDR3 sequence: CASSATGQSNQPQHF. The CDR3 DNA follows: TGTGCCAGCAGTGCTACGGGACAGAGCAATCAGCCCCAGCATTTT.

The chain couples TRBV5-1 to TRBJ2-7; no firm D call. Germline V gene sequence: CDR1 SGHRS, CDR2 YFSETQ. Trimming shortened V by 3 bases and J by 6 bases, and 13 bases separated the two germline ends. The CDR3 is 13 amino acids. This CDR3 is CASSSGWAAEQYF. CDR3 DNA sequence: TGCGCCAGCAGCTCTGGGTGGGCGGCCGAGCAGTACTTC.

The chain has TRBV5-1 and TRBJ1-6; 10 bases are a match to TRBD1. The CDR3 sequence is 16 residues long. Germline CDR1 SGHRS, CDR2 YFSETQ. The junction had 7 bases not matched to a gene; V was cut back by 0 bases and J by 10 bases. CDR3 protein: CASSLGTGTGDSPLHF. The CDR3 DNA reads TGCGCCAGCAGCTTGGGCACCGGGACAGGGGACTCACCCCTCCACTTT.

The chain couples TRBV2 to TRBJ2-5; D ambiguous. The V and J ends lost 10 bases and 7 bases respectively, with 19 bases between them. Per germline, CDR1 SNHLY and CDR2 FYNNEI. There are 13 residues in the CDR3. The CDR3 region has the DNA TGTGCCATCCCTACGGCCCTAGAAGGGACCCAGTACTTC. Its protein product is CAIPTALEGTQYF. Drawing the rest from reference TRBV2 and TRBJ2-5, the complete variable domain is EPEVTQTPSHQVTQMGQEVILRCVPISNHLYFYWYRQILGQKVEFLVSFYNNEISEKSEIFDDQFSVERPDGSNFTLKIRSTKLEDSAMYFCAIPTALEGTQYFGPGTRLLVL.

This rearrangement joins TRBV5-5 to TRBJ2-3; a weak D match, TRBD1 (6 bases). The V gene's germline CDR1 is SGHKS and CDR2 YYEKEE (reference sequence). V lost 1 base and J 3 bases, leaving 6 bases between the germline ends. This CDR3 contains 13 residues. This CDR3 reads CASSLTGTDTQYF. CDR3 nucleotide sequence: TGTGCCAGCAGCTTGACAGGGACAGATACGCAGTATTTT.

This sequence joins TRBV19 and TRBJ1-5; 9 nucleotides match TRBD1. The CDR3 is made up of 12 amino acids. V shed 9 bases, J shed 5 bases, and the junction held 2 bases outside the gene matches. CDR1 LNHDA and CDR2 SQIVND come from the germline V gene (reference sequence). The DNA for the CDR3 is TGTGCCAGCGGACAGGGGTATCAGCCCCAGCATTTT. Amino acid sequence: CASGQGYQPQHF.

V gene TRBV4-2 combines with J gene TRBJ2-7; 11 nucleotides match TRBD2. CDR3 length equals 16 residues. V was pared by 0 bases and J by 2 bases, with 3 bases of the junction left unmatched. Germline V gene data show CDR1 as LGHNA and CDR2 as YNFKEQ. CDR3 residues: CASSQELAGATYEQYF. As DNA, the CDR3 is TGTGCCAGCAGCCAAGAACTAGCGGGAGCTACCTACGAGCAGTACTTC.

This chain uses TRBV6-5 with TRBJ2-7; no clear D gene. Trimming took off 2 bases at V and 6 bases at J, with 8 bases between the two ends. The CDR3 is 12 residues long. The germline V gene encodes CDR1 MNHEY and CDR2 SVGAGI. CDR3 loop: CASSYIGSEQYF. DNA of the CDR3: TGTGCCAGCAGTTACATTGGGTCCGAGCAGTACTTC.

V usage is TRBV25-1 and J usage is TRBJ1-2; D perhaps matches TRBD1 (6 bases). The germline V gene encodes CDR1 MGHDK and CDR2 SYGVNS. The CDR3 contains 13 residues. The V end lost 10 bases, the J end lost 4 bases, and 16 bases lay between the germline ends. The chain's CDR3 is CATRGPGAYGYTF. CDR3 in DNA: TGTGCCACCCGAGGACCAGGGGCCTATGGCTACACCTTC.